This TCR beta chain is from a study of beta chain features in type 1 diabetes. Study as a whole: Sorted cells from all samples, numbering about 98 million, were examined.

The study reverse transcribed the entire isolated RNA, so it sequenced expressed TCRB transcripts. Libraries were prepared by immunoSEQ multiplex PCR; TCRdb keeps only in-frame clonotypes and omits some of them. Here the sample spans some 350,000 clones, roughly 14% being singletons. Study-level findings and limits: PCR may have favored shorter templates equally in patients and controls. Within each of all four CD4+ subsets, Type 1 diabetes patients had TCRB CDR3s that were moderately but significantly shorter. Patients with type 1 diabetes showed fewer VDJ junction insertions and more deletions.

The sample holds a few counts of this clone. Its specificity is unknown. V was trimmed by 2 bases and J by 0 bases, leaving 4 bases between them. Germline V CDR1 and CDR2: MNHEY, SMNVEV (reference sequence). The CDR3 runs to 13 residues. This TCR came from a woman younger than 30 with type 1 diabetes. The sequenced sample consisted of naive CD4+ T cells from blood. The J gene is TRBJ1-2, the V gene TRBV27; D unclear. CDR3 residues: CASSLAANYGYTF. The CDR3, as DNA: TGTGCCAGCAGTTTAGCAGCTAACTATGGCTACACCTTC.